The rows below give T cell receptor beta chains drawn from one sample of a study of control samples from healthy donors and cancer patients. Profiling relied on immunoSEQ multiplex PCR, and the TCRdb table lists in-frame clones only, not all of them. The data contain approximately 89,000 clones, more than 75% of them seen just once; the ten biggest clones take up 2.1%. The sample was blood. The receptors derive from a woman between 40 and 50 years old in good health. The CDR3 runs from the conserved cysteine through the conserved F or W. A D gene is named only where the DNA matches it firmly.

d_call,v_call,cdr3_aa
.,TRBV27,CASSLVGGGNQPQHF
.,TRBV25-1,CASSEPGENGYTF
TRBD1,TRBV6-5,CASRTQGVRGYTF
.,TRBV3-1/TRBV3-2,CASTGGVRNSPLHF
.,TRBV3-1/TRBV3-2,CASSQVRTEAFF
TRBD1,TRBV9,CASSTGTGDKNIQYF
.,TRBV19,CASSIAGANQPQHF
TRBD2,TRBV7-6,CASSIAGARYEQYF
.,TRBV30,CAWRELRLGPEAFF
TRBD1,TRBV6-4,CASSDSTSGQVVTFF
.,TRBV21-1,CASSNKGLARFF
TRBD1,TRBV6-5,CASSTRQGPTEAFF
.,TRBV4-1,CASSGQGSYEQYF
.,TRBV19,CASSIGRGNEQYF
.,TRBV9,CASRPGLTAAEAFF
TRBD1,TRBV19,CASSATHSQGVWTDTQYF